A selection of T cell receptor beta chains follows, all from one sample in a study of blood T cell repertoires in COVID-19. Only in-frame clones appear in the TCRdb table, and some are missing; sequencing was by immunoSEQ multiplex PCR. The table includes under 200,000 clones, around 85% detected once. The source material was peripheral blood. The receptors here all came from a woman aged 70-85 years with acute or convalescent COVID-19. The CDR3 runs from the conserved cysteine through the conserved F or W. A D gene is named only where the DNA matches it firmly. Expanded clones get a size class; other rows say once, few or many, or leave the size out.

j_call v_call d_call clone_size cdr3_nt cdr3_aa
TRBJ2-5 TRBV2 . . TGTGCCAGCAGTGAAACCCCGATCGGGGAGACCCAGTACTTC CASSETPIGETQYF
TRBJ2-7 TRBV28 . . TGTGCCAGCAGTTCAGTCGAGGGCGGGTTCTACGAGCAGTACTTC CASSSVEGGFYEQYF
TRBJ2-3 TRBV2 . . TGTGCCAGCAGTAGACAGGGGAGGGACACAGATACGCAGTATTTT CASSRQGRDTDTQYF
TRBJ1-3 TRBV6-6 . . TGTGCCAGCTCCCAGACAGGCTCTGGAAACACCATATATTTT CASSQTGSGNTIYF
TRBJ1-2 TRBV4-1 . . TGCGCCAGCGCCGTTGGACGGACTCGGGCTGATGACTACACCTTC CASAVGRTRADDYTF
TRBJ2-5 TRBV9 TRBD1 . TGTGCCAGCAGCGCTCACAGGGGGAAGAAACAAGAGACCCAGTACTTC CASSAHRGKKQETQYF
TRBJ2-7 TRBV28 . . TGTGCCAGCAGTCGAGCTTCAGGGGTTTTCGAGCAGTACTTC CASSRASGVFEQYF
TRBJ2-5 TRBV7-2 . once TGTGCCAGCAGCTCGACCGGGATTACGAAAGAGACCCAGTACTTC CASSSTGITKETQYF
TRBJ2-7 TRBV14 . . TGTGCCAGCAGCCTAGCAGGGAGGTCCTACGAGCAGTACTTC CASSLAGRSYEQYF
TRBJ1-1 TRBV29-1 TRBD1 . TGCAGCGTTAACCCAGGGGGGACCGGCACTGAAGCTTTCTTT CSVNPGGTGTEAFF
TRBJ1-5 TRBV27 . . TGTGCCAGCAGTTTGGGCCTAGGGGGCAATCAGCCCCAGCATTTT CASSLGLGGNQPQHF
TRBJ2-3 TRBV6-6 . few TGTGCCAGCACCCAACGGACAGCGACAGATACGCAGTATTTT CASTQRTATDTQYF
TRBJ2-3 TRBV3-1/TRBV3-2 . . TGTGCCAGCAGCCCTTATCAGGGTGATGCAGATACGCAGTATTTT CASSPYQGDADTQYF
TRBJ1-1 TRBV11-3 TRBD1 . TGTGCCAGCAGCCCCGGGACAGGGGGCAGAACTGAAGCTTTCTTT CASSPGTGGRTEAFF
TRBJ1-3 TRBV11-2 . once TGTGCCAGCAGCTCACAGGGTAACACCATATATTTT CASSSQGNTIYF
TRBJ1-1 TRBV19 . once TGTGCCAGTAGTATAGATTGGGGCTTGAACACTGAAGCTTTCTTT CASSIDWGLNTEAFF
TRBJ2-1 TRBV29-1 TRBD2 . TGCAGCGTCCCCCGCGGGGGGTCCTACAATGAGCAGTTCTTC CSVPRGGSYNEQFF
TRBJ1-2 TRBV6-5 TRBD1 once TGTGCCAGCAGAGTCAGGGGGCGCGAGAACTATGGCTACACCTTC CASRVRGRENYGYTF
TRBJ1-5 TRBV6-5 . . TGTGCCAGCAGTTACGGGGGGGACAGCAATCAGCCCCAGCATTTT CASSYGGDSNQPQHF
TRBJ2-1 TRBV19 TRBD2 . TGTGCCAGTGGCAGGACTAGCGGGGGGTCCTACAATGAGCAGTTCTTC CASGRTSGGSYNEQFF
TRBJ2-5 TRBV28 . . TGTGCCAGTAGGGGCCCCGCAAAAGAGACCCAGTACTTC CASRGPAKETQYF
TRBJ1-6 TRBV4-1 . . TGCGCCAGCAGCCAATCCGGCCGGATGAAACTATTAAGTTCACCCCTCCACTTT CASSQSGRMKLLSSPLHF
TRBJ2-7 TRBV6-6 . . TGTGCCAGCAGTACCGAGACAGGCACCTACGAGCAGTACTTC CASSTETGTYEQYF
TRBJ1-1 TRBV19 TRBD1 . TGTGCCAGTAGTACAACAGGGGGCGCCAGAGCTTTCTTT CASSTTGGARAFF
TRBJ1-1 TRBV3-1/TRBV3-2 . . TGTGCCAGCAGCAGTGGGAGGGCTGTAAGAACTTTCTTT CASSSGRAVRTFF
TRBJ1-1 TRBV7-2 . . TGTGCCAGTTCGCGGGGGAGTGGCACTGAAGCTTTCTTT CASSRGSGTEAFF
TRBJ1-5 TRBV20-1 . . TGCAGTGCTAGTGGGAGGGGTGGTCAGCCCCAGCATTTT CSASGRGGQPQHF
TRBJ2-6 TRBV6-2/TRBV6-3 . . TGTGCCAGCAGTTACGGGCAGCTGCCCAACGTCCTGACTTTC CASSYGQLPNVLTF
TRBJ2-1 TRBV6-4 TRBD2 . TGTGCCACCAGAAACGGGGGGGCACCTTACAATGAGCAGTTCTTC CATRNGGAPYNEQFF
TRBJ1-3 TRBV4-1 . . TGCGCCAGCAGCCAAGTATCGGGGATGGGAAACACCATATATTTT CASSQVSGMGNTIYF
TRBJ2-7 TRBV5-1 . once TGCGCCAGCAGCTTGGAGACAGGTACCTACGAGCAGTACTTC CASSLETGTYEQYF
TRBJ2-1 TRBV11-1 TRBD2 . TGTGCCAGCAGCAAACTAGCGGGGACATACAATGAGCAGTTCTTC CASSKLAGTYNEQFF
TRBJ2-2 TRBV6-1 TRBD2 . TGTGCCAGCAGTGAAGTCCTTATCGGACTAGCGGGAGTGGAAGGGGAGCTGTTTTTT CASSEVLIGLAGVEGELFF
TRBJ1-3 TRBV7-9 . . TGTGCCAGCAGCTTAAAGGCAGGGGCCGGAAACACCATATATTTT CASSLKAGAGNTIYF
TRBJ1-4 TRBV7-9 . . TGTGCCAGCAGCTCGGGTTCAACTAATGAAAAACTGTTTTTT CASSSGSTNEKLFF
TRBJ1-2 TRBV29-1 TRBD1 . TGCAGCGTTGGGGACAGATTCAACTATGGCTACACCTTC CSVGDRFNYGYTF
TRBJ1-2 TRBV19 . . TGTGCCAGTATAGGTAGGCCGTCGGGCTATGGCTACACCTTC CASIGRPSGYGYTF
TRBJ1-3 TRBV9 . . TGTGCCAGCAGCGGCAGGGGAACTGGAAACACCATATATTTT CASSGRGTGNTIYF
TRBJ1-5 TRBV11-2 . . TGTGCCAGCAGCTCACAGGTTGGCCAGCCCCAGCATTTT CASSSQVGQPQHF
TRBJ2-5 TRBV2 . . TGTGCCAGCTCTAGCAGGGGGAGGGAGACCCAGTACTTC CASSSRGRETQYF
TRBJ2-3 TRBV4-3 TRBD1 . TGCGCCAGCAGCCACCCCGGGACAGGGGTAAGAGATACGCAGTATTTT CASSHPGTGVRDTQYF
TRBJ2-7 TRBV5-1 TRBD1 . TGCGCCAGCAGCCTAACAGGGGCCCAGGCCTACGAGCAGTACTTC CASSLTGAQAYEQYF
TRBJ2-1 TRBV5-1 TRBD1 . TGCGCCAGCAGCTTCCTGGGGGGACAGGGTTTGAATGAGCAGTTCTTC CASSFLGGQGLNEQFF
TRBJ2-2 TRBV7-3 . once TGTGCCAGCAGCTTACGGGACACCGGGGAGCTGTTTTTT CASSLRDTGELFF
TRBJ2-7 TRBV2 TRBD2 . TGTGCCAGCAGGGGACTAGCGGGAGATTCCGCCTACGAGCAGTACTTC CASRGLAGDSAYEQYF
TRBJ1-6 TRBV25-1 . . TGTGCCAGCAGTGATCCCGCCAGGGGTTGGTCACCCCTCCACTTT CASSDPARGWSPLHF
TRBJ2-1 TRBV7-2 . . TGTGCCAGCAGCCCCGACAGGAGCTCCTACAATGAGCAGTTCTTC CASSPDRSSYNEQFF
TRBJ1-5 TRBV27 . . TGTGCCAGCAGTTTACCGCAGGGATATCAGCCCCAGCATTTT CASSLPQGYQPQHF
TRBJ2-5 TRBV27 . . TGTGCCAGCAGCCCCAGCGGCTGGGAGACCCAGTACTTC CASSPSGWETQYF
TRBJ1-5 TRBV7-6 TRBD1 . TGTGCCAGCAGTAGAGTAGGGGGCTCGGAGCCCCAGCATTTT CASSRVGGSEPQHF
TRBJ1-2 TRBV9 . . TGTGCCAGCAGCAAACGACAGGATCGCTCTGTGCATGGCTACACCTTC CASSKRQDRSVHGYTF
TRBJ1-6 TRBV29-1 . . TGCAGCGTTCAGGAAAGCAGCAATTCACCCCTCCACTTT CSVQESSNSPLHF
TRBJ2-6 TRBV9 . . TGTGCCAGCAGCGTAGCCTCTAGGGACACCTACTCTGGGGCCAACGTCCTGACTTTC CASSVASRDTYSGANVLTF